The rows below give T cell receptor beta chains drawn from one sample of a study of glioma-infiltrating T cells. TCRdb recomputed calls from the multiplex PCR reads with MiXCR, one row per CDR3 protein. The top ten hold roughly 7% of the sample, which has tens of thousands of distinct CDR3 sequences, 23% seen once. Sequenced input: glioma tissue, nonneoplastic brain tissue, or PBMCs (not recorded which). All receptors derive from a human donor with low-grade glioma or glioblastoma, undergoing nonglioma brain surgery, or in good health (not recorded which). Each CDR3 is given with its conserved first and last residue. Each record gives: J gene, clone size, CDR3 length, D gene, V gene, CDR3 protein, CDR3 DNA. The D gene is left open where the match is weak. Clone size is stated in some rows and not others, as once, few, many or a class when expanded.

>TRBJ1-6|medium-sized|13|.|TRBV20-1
CSARETNHSPLHF
TGCAGTGCTAGAGAGACAAACCATTCACCCCTCCACTTT
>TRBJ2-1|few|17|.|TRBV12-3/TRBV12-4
CASTKRSPGYRGNEQFF
TGTGCCAGCACTAAAAGGTCACCCGGCTATCGGGGCAATGAGCAGTTCTTC
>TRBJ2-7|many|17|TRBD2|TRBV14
CASSHGRLAGGTYEQYF
TGTGCCAGCAGCCATGGGAGACTAGCGGGAGGGACCTACGAGCAGTACTTC
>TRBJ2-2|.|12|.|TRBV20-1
CSARKDTGELFF
TGCAGTGCTAGAAAGGACACCGGTGAGCTGTTTTTT
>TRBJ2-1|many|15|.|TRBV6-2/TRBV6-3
CASTLEGAPLNEQFF
TGTGCCAGCACCCTTGAAGGGGCACCCCTCAATGAGCAGTTCTTC
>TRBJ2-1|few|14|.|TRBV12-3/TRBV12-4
CASRTDSPYNEQFF
TGTGCCAGCAGAACAGACAGCCCCTACAATGAGCAGTTCTTC
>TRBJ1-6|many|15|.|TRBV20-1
CSARDAPRGGSPLHF
TGCAGTGCTAGAGACGCCCCCCGGGGGGGGTCACCCCTCCACTTT
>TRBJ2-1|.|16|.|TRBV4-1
CASSLRTPPSYNEQFF
TGCGCCAGCAGCCTCCGGACGCCGCCCTCCTACAATGAGCAGTTCTTC
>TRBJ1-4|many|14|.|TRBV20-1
CSALMRVGNEKLFF
TGCAGTGCTCTCATGCGGGTGGGAAATGAAAAACTGTTTTTT
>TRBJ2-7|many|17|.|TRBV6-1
CASSEQGGRWGNGAQYF
TGTGCCAGCAGTGAACAAGGGGGACGCTGGGGGAATGGCGCGCAGTACTTC
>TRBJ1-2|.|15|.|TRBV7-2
CACSSYRGEYYCYTF
.
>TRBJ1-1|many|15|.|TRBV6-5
CASSYSGLMGTEAFF
TGTGCCAGCAGTTACTCCGGGTTGATGGGCACTGAAGCTTTCTTT
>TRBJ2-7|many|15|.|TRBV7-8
CASSAFLTVTYEQYF
TGTGCCAGCAGCGCCTTCCTGACAGTGACCTACGAGCAGTACTTC
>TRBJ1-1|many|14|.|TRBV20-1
CSARDRAKNTEAFF
TGCAGTGCTAGAGATCGGGCTAAGAACACTGAAGCTTTCTTT
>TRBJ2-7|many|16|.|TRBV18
CASSPLTRGQSYEQYF
TGTGCCAGCTCACCACTCACACGGGGGCAGTCCTACGAGCAGTACTTC
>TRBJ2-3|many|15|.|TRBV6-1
CASSWTGTQTDTQYF
TGTGCCAGCAGTTGGACCGGGACACAAACAGATACGCAGTATTTT
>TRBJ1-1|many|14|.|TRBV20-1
CSARSRGGNTEAFF
TGCAGTGCTAGAAGCCGGGGTGGGAACACTGAAGCTTTCTTT
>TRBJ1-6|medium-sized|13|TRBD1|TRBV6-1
CASSERGTAPLHF
TGTGCCAGCAGTGAGAGAGGGACAGCACCCCTCCACTTT
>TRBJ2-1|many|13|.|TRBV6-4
CASTLQPGNEQFF
TGTGCCAGCACCCTTCAACCTGGGAATGAGCAGTTCTTC
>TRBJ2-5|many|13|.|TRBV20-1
CSARGEPQETQYF
TGCAGTGCTAGAGGCGAGCCACAAGAGACCCAGTACTTC
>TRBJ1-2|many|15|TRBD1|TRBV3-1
CASSQDLQGVSGYTF
TGTGCCAGCAGCCAAGATCTACAGGGGGTATCTGGCTACACCTTC
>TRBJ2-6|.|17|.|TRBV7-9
CASSFVGRTSGANVLTF
TGTGCCAGCAGCTTTGTGGGGCGGACCTCTGGGGCCAACGTCCTGACTTTC
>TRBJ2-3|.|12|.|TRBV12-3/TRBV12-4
CASRGPGYTQYF
TGTGCCAGCAGGGGACCCGGTTATACGCAGTATTTT
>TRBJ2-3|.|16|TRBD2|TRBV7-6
CASSLSRAGGPHTQYF
TGTGCCAGCAGCTTATCCCGAGCGGGAGGGCCCCATACGCAGTATTTT
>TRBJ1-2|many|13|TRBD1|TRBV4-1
CASSQGTGVGYTF
TGCGCCAGCAGCCAAGGGACAGGTGTTGGCTACACCTTC
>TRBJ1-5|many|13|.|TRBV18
CASSPLDNQPQHF
TGTGCCAGCTCACCATTGGACAATCAGCCCCAGCATTTT
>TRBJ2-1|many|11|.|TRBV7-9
CASSSANEQFF
TGTGCCAGCAGCTCTGCAAATGAGCAGTTCTTC
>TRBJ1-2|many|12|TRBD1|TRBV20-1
CSAGTGNYGYTF
TGCAGTGCTGGGACAGGAAACTATGGCTACACCTTC
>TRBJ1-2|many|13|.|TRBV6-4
CASSPGQNYGYTF
TGTGCCAGCAGCCCTGGACAAAACTATGGCTACACCTTC
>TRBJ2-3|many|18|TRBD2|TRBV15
CATSSIIGLAGGTDTQYF
TGTGCCACCAGCAGTATAATTGGACTAGCGGGAGGAACAGATACGCAGTATTTT
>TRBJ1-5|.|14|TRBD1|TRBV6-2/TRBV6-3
CDSNTGQGDKPQHF
TGTGACAGCAACACCGGACAGGGGGATAAGCCCCAGCATTTT
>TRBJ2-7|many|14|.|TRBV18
CASSPTEILYEQYF
TGTGCCAGCTCACCGACAGAAATACTTTACGAGCAGTACTTC
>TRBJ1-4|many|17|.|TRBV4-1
CASSQVPGFPTNEKLFF
TGCGCCAGCAGCCAAGTTCCAGGGTTTCCAACTAATGAAAAACTGTTTTTT
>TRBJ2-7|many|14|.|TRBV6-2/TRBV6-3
CASSSNSFRGEQYF
TGTGCCAGCAGTTCGAACAGCTTTCGGGGCGAGCAGTACTTC
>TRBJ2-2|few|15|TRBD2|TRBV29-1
CSVELLAGGPGELFF
TGCAGCGTCGAGCTACTAGCGGGAGGGCCCGGGGAGCTGTTTTTT
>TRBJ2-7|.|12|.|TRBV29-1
CSVNIQGYEQYF
TGCAGCGTTAATATACAGGGTTACGAGCAGTACTTC
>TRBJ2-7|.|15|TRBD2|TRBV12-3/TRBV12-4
CASSFSASGLYEQYF
TGTGCCAGCAGTTTCTCGGCTAGCGGTCTGTACGAGCAGTACTTC
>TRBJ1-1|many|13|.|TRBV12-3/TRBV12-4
CASSKRGNTEAFF
TGTGCCAGCAGCAAGAGGGGGAACACTGAAGCTTTCTTT
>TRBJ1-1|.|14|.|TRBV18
CASSTRGLNTEAFF
TGTGCCAGCTCAACAAGGGGTTTGAACACTGAAGCTTTCTTT
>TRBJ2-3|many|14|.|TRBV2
CASRDTQGADTQYF
TGTGCCAGCAGAGACACCCAAGGGGCAGATACGCAGTATTTT
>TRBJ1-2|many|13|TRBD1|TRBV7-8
CASSRDRAFGYTF
TGTGCCAGCAGCCGGGACAGGGCTTTTGGCTACACCTTC
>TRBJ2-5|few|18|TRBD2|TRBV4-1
CASSQDQRLADRRGTQYF
TGCGCCAGCAGCCAAGATCAGAGGCTAGCGGATCGGCGGGGGACCCAGTACTTC
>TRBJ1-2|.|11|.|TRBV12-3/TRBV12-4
CASTKGCGYTF
TGTGCCAGCACGAAGGGGTGCGGCTACACCTTC
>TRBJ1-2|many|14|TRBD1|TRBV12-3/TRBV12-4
CASTSRGQNYGYTF
TGTGCCAGCACCTCGAGGGGACAGAACTATGGCTACACCTTC
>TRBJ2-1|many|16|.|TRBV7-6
CASSLAAGAGYNEQFF
TGTGCCAGCAGCTTAGCGGCGGGGGCGGGATACAATGAGCAGTTCTTC
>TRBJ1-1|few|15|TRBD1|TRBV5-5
CASSLRDRGNTEAFF
TGTGCCAGCAGCTTAAGGGACAGGGGGAACACTGAAGCTTTCTTT
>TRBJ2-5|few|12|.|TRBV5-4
CASSFPRETQYF
TGTGCCAGCAGCTTCCCAAGGGAGACCCAGTACTTC
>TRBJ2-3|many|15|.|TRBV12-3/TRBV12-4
CASSLAGASTDTQYF
TGTGCCAGCTCTTTGGCGGGTGCGAGCACAGATACGCAGTATTTT
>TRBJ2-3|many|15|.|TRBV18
CASSPEDYDGYTQYF
TGTGCCAGCTCACCAGAGGACTATGATGGGTATACGCAGTATTTT
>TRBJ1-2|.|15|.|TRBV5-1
CASSLGTWSSEGYTF
TGCGCCAGCAGCCTGGGGACATGGAGTTCCGAAGGCTACACCTTC
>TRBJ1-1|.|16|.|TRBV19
CASSSPSRAMNTEAFF
TGTGCCAGTAGTTCACCCTCCAGGGCCATGAACACTGAAGCTTTCTTT
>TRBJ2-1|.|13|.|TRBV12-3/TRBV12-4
CASSFTGNNEQFF
TGTGCCAGCAGTTTTACCGGGAACAATGAGCAGTTCTTC
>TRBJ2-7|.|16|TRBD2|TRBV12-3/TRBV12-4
CASSPRGLAGAYEQYF
TGTGCCAGCAGTCCCCGGGGGCTAGCGGGAGCCTACGAGCAGTACTTC
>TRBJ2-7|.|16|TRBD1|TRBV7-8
CVSSLNPRTGLYEQYF
TGTGTCAGCAGCTTAAACCCCCGGACAGGGCTCTACGAGCAGTACTTC
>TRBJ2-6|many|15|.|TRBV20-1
CSARDVRSGANVLTF
TGCAGTGCTAGAGATGTACGCTCTGGGGCCAACGTCCTGACTTTC
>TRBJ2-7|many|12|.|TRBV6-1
CASSTIRGEQYF
TGTGCCAGCAGTACCATACGTGGGGAGCAGTACTTC
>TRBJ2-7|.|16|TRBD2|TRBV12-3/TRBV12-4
CASSANRGGLVGEQYF
TGTGCCAGCAGTGCCAATCGGGGGGGCTTGGTCGGCGAGCAGTACTTC
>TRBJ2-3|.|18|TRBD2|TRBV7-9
CASSAIPHGAGETDTQYF
TGTGCCAGCAGCGCCATACCCCACGGAGCGGGAGAAACAGATACGCAGTATTTT